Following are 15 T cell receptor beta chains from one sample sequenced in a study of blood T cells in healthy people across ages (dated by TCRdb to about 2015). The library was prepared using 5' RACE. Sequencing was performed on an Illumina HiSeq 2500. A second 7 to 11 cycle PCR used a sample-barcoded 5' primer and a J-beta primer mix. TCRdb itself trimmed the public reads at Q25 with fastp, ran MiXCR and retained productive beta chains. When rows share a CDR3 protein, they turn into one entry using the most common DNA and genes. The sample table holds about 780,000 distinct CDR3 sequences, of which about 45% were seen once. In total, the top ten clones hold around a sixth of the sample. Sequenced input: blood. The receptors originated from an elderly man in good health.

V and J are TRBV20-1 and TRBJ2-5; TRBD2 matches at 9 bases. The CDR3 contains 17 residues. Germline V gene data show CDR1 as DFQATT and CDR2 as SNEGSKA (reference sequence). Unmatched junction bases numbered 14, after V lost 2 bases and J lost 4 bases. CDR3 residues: CSARPRKSGRFRETQYF. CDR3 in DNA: TGCAGTGCTAGACCCCGCAAAAGCGGGAGGTTTCGAGAGACCCAGTACTTC.

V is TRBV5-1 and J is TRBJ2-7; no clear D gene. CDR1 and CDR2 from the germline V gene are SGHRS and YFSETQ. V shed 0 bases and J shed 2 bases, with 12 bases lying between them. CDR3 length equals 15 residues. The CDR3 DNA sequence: TGCGCCAGCAGCTTGGATGCCTTACAGACCTACGAGCAGTACTTC. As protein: CASSLDALQTYEQYF.

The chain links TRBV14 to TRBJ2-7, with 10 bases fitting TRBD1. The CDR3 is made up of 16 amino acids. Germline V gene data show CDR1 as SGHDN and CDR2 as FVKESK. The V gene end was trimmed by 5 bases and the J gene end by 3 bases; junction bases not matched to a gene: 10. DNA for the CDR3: TGTGCCAGCAGCGTCCGTCCCGGGACAGGGGTCTACGAGCAGTACTTC. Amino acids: CASSVRPGTGVYEQYF.

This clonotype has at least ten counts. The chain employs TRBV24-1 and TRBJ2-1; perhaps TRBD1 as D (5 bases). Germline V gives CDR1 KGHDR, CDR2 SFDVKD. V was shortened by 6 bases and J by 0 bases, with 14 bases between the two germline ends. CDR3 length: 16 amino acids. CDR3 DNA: TGTGCCACCAGTTTTGGCCAGGGCAGCTCCTACAATGAGCAGTTCTTC. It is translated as CATSFGQGSSYNEQFF.

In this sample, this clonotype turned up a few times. In nucleotides, the CDR3 is TGTGCCAGCAGCTTCGAACCTCGGGTCAATCAGCCCCAGCATTTT. Translated, it gives CASSFEPRVNQPQHF. The chain carries TRBV5-5 and TRBJ1-5, with D uncertain. Trimming took 2 bases from V and 3 from J, leaving 12 bases between them. The CDR3 extends over 15 amino acids. From germline, CDR1 is SGHKS and CDR2 YYEKEE (reference sequence).

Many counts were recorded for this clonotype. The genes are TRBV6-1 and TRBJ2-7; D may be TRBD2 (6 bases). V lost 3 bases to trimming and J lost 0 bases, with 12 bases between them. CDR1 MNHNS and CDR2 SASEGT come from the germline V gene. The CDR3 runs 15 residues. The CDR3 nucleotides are TGTGCCAGCAGTGAGGGGGTTAGCGGCTCCTACGAGCAGTACTTC. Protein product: CASSEGVSGSYEQYF.

CDR3 nucleotide sequence: TGCGCCAGCAGCCCCTGGGCTAGCCCGCTCCTGGGCACAGATACGCAGTATTTT. Its protein product is CASSPWASPLLGTDTQYF. The gene calls are TRBV5-1 and TRBJ2-3, with D maybe TRBD2 (5 bases). The germline V gene has CDR1 SGHRS and CDR2 YFSETQ. CDR3 length equals 18 residues. The V and J ends lost 4 bases and 1 base respectively, with 22 bases between them.

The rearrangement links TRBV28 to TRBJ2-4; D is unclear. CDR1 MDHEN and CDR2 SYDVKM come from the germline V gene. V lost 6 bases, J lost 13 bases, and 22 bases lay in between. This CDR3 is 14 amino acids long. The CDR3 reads CASSVAGPQVEQYF. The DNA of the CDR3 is TGTGCCAGCAGCGTAGCAGGCCCCCAAGTGGAGCAGTACTTC.

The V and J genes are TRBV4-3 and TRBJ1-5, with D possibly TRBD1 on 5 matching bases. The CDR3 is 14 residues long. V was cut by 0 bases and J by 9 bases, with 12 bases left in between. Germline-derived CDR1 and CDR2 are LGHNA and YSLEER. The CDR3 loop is CASSQDEGPWPQHF. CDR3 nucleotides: TGCGCCAGCAGCCAAGATGAGGGGCCCTGGCCCCAGCATTTT.

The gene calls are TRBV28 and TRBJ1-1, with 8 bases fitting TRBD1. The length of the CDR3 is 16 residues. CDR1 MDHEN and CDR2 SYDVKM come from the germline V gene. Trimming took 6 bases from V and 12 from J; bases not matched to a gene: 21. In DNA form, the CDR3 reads TGTGCCAGCAGCCGTGGGTGGCGGGCAGGGGGCGCGTCGACTTTCTTT. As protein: CASSRGWRAGGASTFF.

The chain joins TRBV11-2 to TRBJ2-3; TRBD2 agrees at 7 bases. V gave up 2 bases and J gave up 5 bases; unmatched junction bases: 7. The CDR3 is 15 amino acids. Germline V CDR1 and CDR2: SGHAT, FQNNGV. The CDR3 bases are TGTGCCAGCAGCTTATGGGAGGGAGGGATAGATACGCAGTATTTT. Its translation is CASSLWEGGIDTQYF.

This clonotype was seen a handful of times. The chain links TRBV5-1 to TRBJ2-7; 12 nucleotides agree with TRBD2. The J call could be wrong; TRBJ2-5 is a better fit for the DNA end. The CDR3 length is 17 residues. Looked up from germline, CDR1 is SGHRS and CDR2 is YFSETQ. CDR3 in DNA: TGCGCCAGCAGCTTGGTACTAGCGGGAGGAAAACGGGAGACCCAGTACTTC. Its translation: CASSLVLAGGKRETQYF.

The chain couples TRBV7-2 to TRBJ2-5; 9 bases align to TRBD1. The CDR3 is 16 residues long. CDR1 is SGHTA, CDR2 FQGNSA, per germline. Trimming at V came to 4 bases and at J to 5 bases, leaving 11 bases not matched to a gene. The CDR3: CASSSIRDRVLETQYF. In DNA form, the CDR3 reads TGTGCCAGCAGCTCCATCCGGGACAGGGTATTGGAGACCCAGTACTTC.

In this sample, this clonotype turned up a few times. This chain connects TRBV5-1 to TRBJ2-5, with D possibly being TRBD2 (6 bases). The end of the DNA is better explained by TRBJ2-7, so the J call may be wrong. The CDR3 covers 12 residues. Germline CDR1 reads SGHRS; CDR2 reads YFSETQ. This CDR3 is CASSSNGGEQYF. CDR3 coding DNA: TGCGCCAGCAGCTCTAACGGGGGCGAGCAGTACTTC.

CDR3 sequence: CASSKRTSGRASSTDTQYF. The CDR3 DNA follows: TGTGCCAGCAGCAAAAGGACTAGCGGGAGGGCCTCCAGCACAGATACGCAGTATTTT. This chain links TRBV11-2 with TRBJ2-3, with TRBD2 matching over 15 bases. The V gene end was trimmed by 5 bases and the J gene end by 0 bases; junction bases not matched to a gene: 9. The CDR3 consists of 19 residues. Germline V gene lookup returns CDR1 SGHAT and CDR2 FQNNGV.